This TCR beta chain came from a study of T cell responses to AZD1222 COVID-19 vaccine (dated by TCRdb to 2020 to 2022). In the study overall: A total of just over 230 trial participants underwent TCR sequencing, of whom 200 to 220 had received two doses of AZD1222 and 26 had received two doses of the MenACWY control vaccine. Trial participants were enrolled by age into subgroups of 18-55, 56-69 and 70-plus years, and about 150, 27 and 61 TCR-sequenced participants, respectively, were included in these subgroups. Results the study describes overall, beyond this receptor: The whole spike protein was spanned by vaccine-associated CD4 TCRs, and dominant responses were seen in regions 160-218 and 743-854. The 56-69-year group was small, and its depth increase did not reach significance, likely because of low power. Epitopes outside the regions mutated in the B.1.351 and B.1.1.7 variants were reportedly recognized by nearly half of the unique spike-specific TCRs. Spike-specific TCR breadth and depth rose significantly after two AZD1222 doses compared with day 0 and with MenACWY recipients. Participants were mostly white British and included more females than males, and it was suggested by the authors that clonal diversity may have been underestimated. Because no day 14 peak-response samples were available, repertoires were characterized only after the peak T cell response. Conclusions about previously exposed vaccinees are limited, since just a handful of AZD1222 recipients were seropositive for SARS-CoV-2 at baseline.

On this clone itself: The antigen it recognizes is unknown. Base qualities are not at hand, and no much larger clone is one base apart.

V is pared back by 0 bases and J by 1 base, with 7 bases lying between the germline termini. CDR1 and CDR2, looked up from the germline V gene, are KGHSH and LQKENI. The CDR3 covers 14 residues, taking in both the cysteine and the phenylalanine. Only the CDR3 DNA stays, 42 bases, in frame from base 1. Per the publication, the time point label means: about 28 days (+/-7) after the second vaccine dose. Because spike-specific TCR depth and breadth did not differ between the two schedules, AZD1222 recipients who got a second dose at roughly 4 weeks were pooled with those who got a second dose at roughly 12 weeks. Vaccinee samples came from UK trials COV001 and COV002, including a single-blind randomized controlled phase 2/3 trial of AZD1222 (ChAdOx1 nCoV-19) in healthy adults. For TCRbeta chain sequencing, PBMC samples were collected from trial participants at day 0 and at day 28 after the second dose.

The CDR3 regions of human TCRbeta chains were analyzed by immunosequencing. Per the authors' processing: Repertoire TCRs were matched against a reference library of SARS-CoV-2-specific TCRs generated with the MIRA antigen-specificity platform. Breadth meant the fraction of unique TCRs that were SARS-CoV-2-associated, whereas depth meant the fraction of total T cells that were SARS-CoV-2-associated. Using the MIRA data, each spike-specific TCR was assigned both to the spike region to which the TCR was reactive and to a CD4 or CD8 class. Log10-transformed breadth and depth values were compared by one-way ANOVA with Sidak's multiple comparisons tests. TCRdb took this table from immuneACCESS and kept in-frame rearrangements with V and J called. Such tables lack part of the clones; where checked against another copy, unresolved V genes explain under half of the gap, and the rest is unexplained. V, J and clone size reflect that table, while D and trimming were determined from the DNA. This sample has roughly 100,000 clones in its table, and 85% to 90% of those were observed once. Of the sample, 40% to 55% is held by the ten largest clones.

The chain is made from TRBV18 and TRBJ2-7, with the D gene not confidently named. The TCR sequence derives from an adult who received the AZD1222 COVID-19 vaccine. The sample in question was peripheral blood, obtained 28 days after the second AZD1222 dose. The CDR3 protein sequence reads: CASSPPMASYEQYF. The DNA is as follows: TGTGCCAGCTCACCACCGATGGCATCCTACGAGCAGTACTTC.